A selection of T cell receptor beta chains follows, all from one sample in a study of T cells in Graves' hyperthyroidism and ophthalmopathy. TCRdb re-called the multiplex PCR reads with MiXCR, one entry per CDR3 protein. There are approximately 400,000 distinct CDR3 sequences in the sample; approximately 17% occur only once, and roughly two fifths lies in the top ten. Sequencing used blood. The receptors stem from a man between 18 and 29 years old with Graves' ophthalmopathy. Both conserved end residues are part of each CDR3. D genes are given only for firm matches. Clone size appears in some rows only: once, few, many, or a class for an expanded clone.

V gene: TRBV6-5; clone size: NA; J gene: TRBJ2-2; D gene: NA; CDR3 protein: CASSYSSSPEGTGELFF; CDR3 DNA: TGTGCCAGCAGTTACTCGAGTTCGCCGGAGGGAACCGGGGAGCTGTTTTTT
V gene: TRBV6-2/TRBV6-3; clone size: NA; J gene: TRBJ1-5; D gene: TRBD1; CDR3 protein: CASGQGYQPQHF; CDR3 DNA: TGTGCCAGCGGACAGGGTTATCAGCCCCAGCATTTT
V gene: TRBV6-1; clone size: NA; J gene: TRBJ2-5; D gene: TRBD1; CDR3 protein: CASSWGQGAGETQYF; CDR3 DNA: TGTGCCAGCAGCTGGGGCCAGGGGGCGGGAGAGACCCAGTACTTC
V gene: TRBV15; clone size: many; J gene: TRBJ1-2; D gene: NA; CDR3 protein: CATSQTNYGYTF; CDR3 DNA: TGTGCCACCAGCCAGACGAACTATGGCTACACCTTC
V gene: TRBV28; clone size: NA; J gene: TRBJ2-2; D gene: NA; CDR3 protein: CASSSETVIISGELFF; CDR3 DNA: TGTGCCAGCAGTTCTGAGACAGTCATAATTTCCGGGGAGCTGTTTTTT
V gene: TRBV2; clone size: many; J gene: TRBJ2-3; D gene: TRBD2; CDR3 protein: CASSAGLAGTDTQYF; CDR3 DNA: TGTGCCAGCAGTGCCGGACTAGCTGGTACAGATACGCAGTATTTT
V gene: TRBV7-2; clone size: many; J gene: TRBJ2-3; D gene: NA; CDR3 protein: CASQRGRGSTSDTQYF; CDR3 DNA: TGTGCCAGCCAAAGGGGGCGGGGCTCAACCTCGGATACGCAGTATTTT
V gene: TRBV19; clone size: NA; J gene: TRBJ1-3; D gene: NA; CDR3 protein: CASTWDPRSGNTIYF; CDR3 DNA: TGTGCCAGTACGTGGGACCCACGCTCTGGAAACACCATATATTTT
V gene: TRBV3-1; clone size: many; J gene: TRBJ2-1; D gene: TRBD2; CDR3 protein: CASSQEGGGNEQFF; CDR3 DNA: TGTGCCAGCAGCCAAGAGGGCGGGGGGAATGAGCAGTTCTTC
V gene: TRBV2; clone size: NA; J gene: TRBJ2-3; D gene: TRBD2; CDR3 protein: CASSENPGLADTQYF; CDR3 DNA: TGTGCCAGCAGTGAAAATCCGGGACTAGCAGATACGCAGTATTTT
V gene: TRBV11-1; clone size: many; J gene: TRBJ2-3; D gene: NA; CDR3 protein: CASSHGQSYTDTQYF; CDR3 DNA: TGTGCCAGCAGCCATGGTCAGAGCTACACAGATACGCAGTATTTT
V gene: TRBV28; clone size: NA; J gene: TRBJ2-6; D gene: TRBD1; CDR3 protein: CASSRLTGISGANVLTF; CDR3 DNA: TGTGCCAGCAGTCGCCTGACAGGGATTTCTGGGGCCAACGTCCTGACTTTC
V gene: TRBV13; clone size: NA; J gene: TRBJ2-5; D gene: TRBD1; CDR3 protein: CASSSTTGKYF; CDR3 DNA: TGTGCCAGCAGCTCTACGACAGGGAAGTACTTC
V gene: TRBV12-3/TRBV12-4; clone size: many; J gene: TRBJ2-5; D gene: NA; CDR3 protein: CASSASGSLPETQYF; CDR3 DNA: TGTGCCAGCAGCGCATCCGGGTCTCTCCCGGAGACCCAGTACTTC
V gene: TRBV7-9; clone size: many; J gene: TRBJ1-1; D gene: NA; CDR3 protein: CASSLSIREGTEAFF; CDR3 DNA: TGTGCCAGCAGCTTGTCGATCAGGGAGGGGACTGAAGCTTTCTTT
V gene: TRBV7-9; clone size: many; J gene: TRBJ1-1; D gene: NA; CDR3 protein: CASSLVGGARNTEAFF; CDR3 DNA: TGTGCCAGCAGCTTAGTAGGGGGGGCGCGGAACACTGAAGCTTTCTTT